This TCR beta chain was recovered during a study of identical twins. At least ten counts were recorded for this clonotype. TCRdb analysed the 5' RACE reads with MiXCR anew, one entry per CDR3 protein. Among roughly 230,000 distinct CDR3 sequences, approximately 8.6% were seen once, and the ten largest hold over 2.5%. Germline V CDR1 and CDR2: SGHDN, FVKESK. Trimming cost V 0 bases and J 4 bases, with 20 bases left between them. The CDR3 spans 18 residues. The same sample was also used in a study of yellow fever vaccine responses in identical twins.

V usage is TRBV14 and J usage is TRBJ2-3; D is uncertain. The clonotype originates from a young woman in good health. Sequenced: CD8+ T cells sorted from blood. The CDR3 sequence: CASSQDITPFLPADTQYF. In DNA form, the CDR3 reads TGTGCCAGCAGCCAAGATATCACCCCGTTCTTGCCGGCAGATACGCAGTATTTT. Based on the CDR3 plus reference TRBV14 and TRBJ2-3, the full variable domain is EAGVTQFPSHSVIEKGQTVTLRCDPISGHDNLYWYRRVMGKEIKFLLHFVKESKQDESGMPNNRFLAERTGGTYSTLKVQPAELEDSGVYFCASSQDITPFLPADTQYFGPGTRLTVL.